Listed here are 11 T cell receptor beta chains from one sample, sequenced in a study of OX40 agonist ivuxolimab in advanced cancers. Clones were read by immunoSEQ multiplex PCR, and TCRdb kept only the in-frame ones, dropping some. Altogether tens of thousands of clones are present, roughly 80% being singletons, with the ten largest covering less than 5.5%. Specimen: CD4+ or CD8+ T cells sorted from blood, collected in a trial of the OX40 agonist ivuxolimab. These receptors were collected from an adult with an advanced solid tumor such as melanoma, head and neck, liver or kidney cancer.

The chain joins TRBV5-8 to TRBJ1-3; 8 positions agree with TRBD1. CDR3 length equals 16 residues. Germline CDR1 SGHTS, CDR2 YDEGEE. Losses at the gene ends were 5 bases for V and 4 bases for J; bases not matched to a gene: 11. CDR3 nucleotides: TGTGCCAGCAGACGTGCCGGGGCAGGGGGCGGAAACACCATATATTTT. Its translation is CASRRAGAGGGNTIYF. The full variable domain, rest sourced from reference TRBV5-8 and TRBJ1-3, is EAGVTQSPTHLIKTRGQQATLRCSPISGHTSVYWYQQALGLGLQFLLWYDEGEERNRGNFPPRFSGRQFPNYSSELNVNALELEDSALYLCASRRAGAGGGNTIYFGEGSWLTVV.

This clone has a handful of counts. The V gene is TRBV4-1, the J gene TRBJ1-4, with 10 bases aligning to TRBD1. V lost 0 bases, J lost 0 bases, and 7 bases stayed unmatched. The CDR3 totals 19 residues. CDR1 and CDR2 (germline): MGHRA, YSYEKL. CDR3 DNA sequence: TGCGCCAGCAGCCAAGATCCGGGGGGGACAGGGGCAACTAATGAAAAACTGTTTTTT. Amino acid sequence: CASSQDPGGTGATNEKLFF.

The genes are TRBV5-1 and TRBJ2-1; possibly TRBD2 for D (7 bases). Trimming left V 5 bases short and J 0 bases short, with 12 bases between. From germline, CDR1 is SGHRS and CDR2 YFSETQ. The CDR3 sequence is 15 residues long. The CDR3 nucleotides are TGCGCCAGCAGGCCCGGGGGGCGCTCCTACAATGAGCAGTTCTTC. Protein product: CASRPGGRSYNEQFF.

The CDR3 loop is CASSINNGGFVNQPQHF. CDR3 coding DNA: TGTGCCAGTAGTATAAATAACGGCGGGTTTGTCAATCAGCCCCAGCATTTT. The genes are TRBV19 and TRBJ1-5; no clear D. The CDR3 covers 17 residues. CDR1 and CDR2 (germline): LNHDA, SQIVND (reference sequence). Trimming removed 2 bases from V and 3 bases from J, with 17 bases in between.

The chain carries TRBV18 and TRBJ1-2, with unresolved D. V lost 3 bases and J 2 bases, leaving 16 bases between the germline ends. This CDR3 has 16 residues. The germline gives CDR1 KGHSH, CDR2 LQKENI. This CDR3 is CASSPPFTGLNYGYTF. CDR3 in DNA: TGTGCCAGCTCACCCCCTTTTACCGGGCTGAACTATGGCTACACCTTC.

The V and J genes are TRBV4-3 and TRBJ2-3, with 11 bases lining up with TRBD1. J was trimmed by 3 bases and V by 4 bases; bases with no gene match: 3. The CDR3 runs to 15 residues. CDR1 LGHNA and CDR2 YSLEER come from the germline V gene. The DNA for the CDR3 is TGCGCCAGCAGCCCCGGGACAGGGGGGACAGATACGCAGTATTTT. It specifies CASSPGTGGTDTQYF.

V and J are TRBV28 and TRBJ1-2; TRBD1 might be the D (5 bases). The CDR3 totals 14 residues. Per germline, CDR1 MDHEN and CDR2 SYDVKM. V lost 5 bases to trimming and J lost 1 base, with 11 bases between them. As DNA, the CDR3 is TGTGCCAGCAGTAGGGGAAGAGGTAACTATGGCTACACCTTC. Translation: CASSRGRGNYGYTF.

The V gene is TRBV6-1, the J gene TRBJ2-7, with D perhaps matching TRBD2 (6 bases). This CDR3 contains 13 residues. Germline V gives CDR1 MNHNS, CDR2 SASEGT. The V and J ends lost 8 bases and 2 bases respectively, with 13 bases between them. CDR3 in amino acids: CASRATGAYEQYF. CDR3 coding DNA: TGTGCCAGCCGTGCCACGGGGGCCTACGAGCAGTACTTC.

The rearrangement links TRBV2 to TRBJ1-1; no reliable D call. V was pared by 2 bases and J by 0 bases, with 7 bases between. This CDR3 is 14 amino acids long. Germline V gene data show CDR1 as SNHLY and CDR2 as FYNNEI. The CDR3 sequence is CASSEQAMNTEAFF. CDR3 coding DNA: TGTGCCAGCAGTGAACAGGCGATGAACACTGAAGCTTTCTTT. The full variable domain, with the rest looked up from reference TRBV2 and TRBJ1-1, is EPEVTQTPSHQVTQMGQEVILRCVPISNHLYFYWYRQILGQKVEFLVSFYNNEISEKSEIFDDQFSVERPDGSNFTLKIRSTKLEDSAMYFCASSEQAMNTEAFFGQGTRLTVV.

This chain connects TRBV18 to TRBJ1-3, with D possibly matching TRBD1 (5 bases). Germline CDR1 KGHSH, CDR2 LQKENI. V lost 3 bases to trimming and J lost 4 bases, with 10 bases between them. The CDR3 is made up of 14 amino acids. In DNA form, the CDR3 reads TGTGCCAGCTCACCTGGGGCTTGGGGAAACACCATATATTTT. Translated, it gives CASSPGAWGNTIYF.

The chain employs TRBV7-9 and TRBJ1-5; D is ambiguous. V was trimmed by 5 bases and J by 5 bases, leaving 7 bases between them. This CDR3 is 12 amino acids long. Germline V gene data show CDR1 as SEHNR and CDR2 as FQNEAQ (reference sequence). The CDR3 region is CASSRGDQPQHF. As DNA, the CDR3 is TGTGCCAGCAGCCGCGGCGATCAGCCCCAGCATTTT.